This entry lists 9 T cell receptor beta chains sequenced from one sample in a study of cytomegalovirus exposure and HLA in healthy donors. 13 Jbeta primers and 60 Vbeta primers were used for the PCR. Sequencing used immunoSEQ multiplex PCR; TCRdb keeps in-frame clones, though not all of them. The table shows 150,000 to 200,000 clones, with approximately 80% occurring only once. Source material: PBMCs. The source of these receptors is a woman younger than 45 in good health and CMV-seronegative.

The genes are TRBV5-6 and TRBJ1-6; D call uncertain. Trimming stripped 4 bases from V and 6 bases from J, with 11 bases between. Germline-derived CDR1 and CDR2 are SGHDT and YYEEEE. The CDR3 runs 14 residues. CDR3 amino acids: CASSAVSFNSPLHF. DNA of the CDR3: TGTGCCAGCAGCGCCGTTAGTTTTAATTCACCCCTCCACTTT.

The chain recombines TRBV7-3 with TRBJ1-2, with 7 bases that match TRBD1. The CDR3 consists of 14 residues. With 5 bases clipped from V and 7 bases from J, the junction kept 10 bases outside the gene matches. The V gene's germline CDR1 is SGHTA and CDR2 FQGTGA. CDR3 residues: CASSLQGDSTGYTF. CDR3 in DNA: TGTGCCAGCAGCCTCCAGGGGGACAGCACTGGCTACACCTTC.

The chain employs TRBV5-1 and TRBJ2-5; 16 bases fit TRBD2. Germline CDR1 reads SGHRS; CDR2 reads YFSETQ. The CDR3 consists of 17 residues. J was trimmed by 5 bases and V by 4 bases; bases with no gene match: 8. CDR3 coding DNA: TGCGCCAGCAGCCTGGGACTAGCGGGGGGGCCGGGGGAGACCCAGTACTTC. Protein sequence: CASSLGLAGGPGETQYF.

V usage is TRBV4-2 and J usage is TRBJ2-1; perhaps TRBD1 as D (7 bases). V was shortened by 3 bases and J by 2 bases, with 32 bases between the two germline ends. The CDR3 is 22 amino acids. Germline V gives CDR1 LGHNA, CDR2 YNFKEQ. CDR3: CASSQPALLGGRRERTYNEQFF. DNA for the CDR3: TGTGCCAGCAGCCAGCCGGCTCTATTAGGGGGCCGTCGGGAGAGGACCTACAATGAGCAGTTCTTC.

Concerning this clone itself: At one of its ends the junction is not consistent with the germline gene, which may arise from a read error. The CDR3 nucleotides read TGTGCCAGCAGCTTGGCCGGGCAGGGCGGCACTGAAGCTTTCTTT. Translated: CASSLAGQGGTEAFF. The chain carries TRBV5-1 and TRBJ1-1; D is perhaps TRBD1 (5 bases). The length of the CDR3 is 15 residues. CDR1 SGHRS and CDR2 YFSETQ come from the germline V gene.

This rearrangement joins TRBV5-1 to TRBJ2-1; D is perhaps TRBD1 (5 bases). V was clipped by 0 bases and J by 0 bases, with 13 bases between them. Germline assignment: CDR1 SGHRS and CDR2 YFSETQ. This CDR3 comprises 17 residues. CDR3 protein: CASSLEGPFSSYNEQFF. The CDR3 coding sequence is TGCGCCAGCAGCTTGGAGGGGCCGTTTAGCTCCTACAATGAGCAGTTCTTC.

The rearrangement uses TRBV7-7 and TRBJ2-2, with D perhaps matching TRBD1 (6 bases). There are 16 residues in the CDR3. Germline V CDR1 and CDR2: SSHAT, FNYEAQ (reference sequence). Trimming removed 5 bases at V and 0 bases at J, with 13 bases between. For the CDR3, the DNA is TGTGCCAGCAGCCCTTCTGGGGGCGCGAACACCGGGGAGCTGTTTTTT. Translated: CASSPSGGANTGELFF.

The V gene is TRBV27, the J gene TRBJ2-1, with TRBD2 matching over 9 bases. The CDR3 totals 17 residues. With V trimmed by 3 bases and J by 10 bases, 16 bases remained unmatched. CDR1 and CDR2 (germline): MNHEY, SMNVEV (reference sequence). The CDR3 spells CASSFLSLAGVFREQFF. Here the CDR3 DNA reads TGTGCCAGCAGTTTTCTCAGTTTAGCGGGAGTATTTAGGGAGCAGTTCTTC.

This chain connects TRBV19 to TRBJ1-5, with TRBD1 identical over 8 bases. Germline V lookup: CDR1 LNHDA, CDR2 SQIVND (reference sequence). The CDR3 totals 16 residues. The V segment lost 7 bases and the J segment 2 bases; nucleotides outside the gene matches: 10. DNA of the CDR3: TGTGCCAGTACCTCACACGGACAGGGAGGCAATCAGCCCCAGCATTTT. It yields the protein CASTSHGQGGNQPQHF.